Each of the 29 T cell receptor beta chains below was sequenced from the same sample in a study of blood T cell repertoires in COVID-19. The data were produced by immunoSEQ multiplex PCR, yet TCRdb's version contains in-frame clones alone and is incomplete. This sample yields about 240,000 clones, of which around 85% are seen a single time; under 6.5% belongs to the top ten. Sequencing was done on a sample of peripheral blood. These receptors were collected from a man in his sixties with acute or convalescent COVID-19.

The chain combines TRBV19 with TRBJ1-4; no definite D call. The CDR3 has 14 residues. V shed 3 bases and J shed 5 bases, with 10 bases lying between them. The V gene's germline CDR1 is LNHDA and CDR2 SQIVND (reference sequence). Here the CDR3 reads CASSMGSNNEKLFF. CDR3 coding DNA: TGTGCCAGTAGTATGGGCAGCAACAATGAAAAACTGTTTTTT. Looking up the rest from reference TRBV19 and TRBJ1-4 gives the full variable domain: DGGITQSPKYLFRKEGQNVTLSCEQNLNHDAMYWYRQDPGQGLRLIYYSQIVNDFQKGDIAEGYSVSREKKESFPLTVTSAQKNPTAFYLCASSMGSNNEKLFFGSGTQLSVL.

The rearrangement links TRBV5-5 to TRBJ2-1, with 11 bases identical to TRBD2. Trimming took 1 base from V and 12 from J; bases not matched to a gene: 6. This CDR3 is built from 14 residues. The germline V gene has CDR1 SGHKS and CDR2 YYEKEE (reference sequence). In DNA form, the CDR3 reads TGTGCCAGCAGCTTGTTACTAGCGGGAGTGGGGCAGTTCTTC. It yields the protein CASSLLLAGVGQFF.

The rearrangement joins TRBV27 to TRBJ1-1, with D unresolved. V dropped 5 bases and J dropped 0 bases, with 10 bases sitting between them. The germline V gene has CDR1 MNHEY and CDR2 SMNVEV (reference sequence). The CDR3 has 14 amino acids. The CDR3 sequence: CASSGLRMNTEAFF. DNA for the CDR3: TGTGCCAGCAGTGGGCTGAGAATGAACACTGAAGCTTTCTTT.

This clone has just a few counts. This sequence joins TRBV27 and TRBJ2-1, with 12 bases matching TRBD2. Germline V CDR1 and CDR2: MNHEY, SMNVEV (reference sequence). Unmatched junction bases numbered 12, after V lost 5 bases and J lost 7 bases. CDR3 size: 17 residues. CDR3 bases: TGTGCCAGCAGTAAGAGACTAGCGGGAGCCCTAGGGAATGAGCAGTTCTTC. Protein: CASSKRLAGALGNEQFF.

The chain is built from TRBV7-3 and TRBJ2-7; 15 nucleotides agree with TRBD2. V was pared by 2 bases and J by 3 bases, with 2 bases of the junction left unmatched. Germline CDR1 is SGHTA and CDR2 is FQGTGA. This CDR3 comprises 16 residues. The CDR3 is CASSLGLAGGRYEQYF. The CDR3 nucleotides read TGTGCCAGCAGCTTAGGACTAGCGGGAGGGCGCTACGAGCAGTACTTC.

V and J are TRBV3-1 (or the pseudogene TRBV3-2) and TRBJ2-7; 10 bases map to TRBD1. Germline values: CDR1 LGHDT, CDR2 YNNKEL (reference sequence). The CDR3 has 15 residues. V dropped 3 bases and J dropped 6; count of bases not matched to a gene: 8. The CDR3 protein is CASSHAPGTGVEQYF. The CDR3 DNA follows: TGTGCCAGCAGCCATGCCCCCGGGACAGGGGTCGAGCAGTACTTC.

The V gene is TRBV27, the J gene TRBJ2-5; D might be TRBD2 (6 bases). This CDR3 region has 15 residues. The V end was cut by 5 bases, the J end by 2 bases, with 15 bases between. Germline lookup yields CDR1 MNHEY and CDR2 SMNVEV (reference sequence). The CDR3: CASSAGRRSQETQYF. The CDR3 DNA sequence: TGTGCCAGCAGTGCAGGGAGGCGCAGTCAAGAGACCCAGTACTTC.

The rearrangement uses TRBV6-5 and TRBJ1-2; D is unresolved. The CDR3 length is 14 residues. The V and J ends lost 4 bases and 11 bases respectively, with 20 bases between them. The germline V gene encodes CDR1 MNHEY and CDR2 SVGAGI. The DNA for the CDR3 is TGTGCCAGCAGTTTTCAGGTGTCGGGAGCCTCTTACACCTTC. It encodes CASSFQVSGASYTF.

The chain recombines TRBV10-3 with TRBJ2-7; 11 nucleotides match TRBD2. Germline loops: CDR1 ENHRY, CDR2 SYGVKD. V lost 3 bases and J lost 2; bases outside the gene matches: 9. CDR3 length: 17 residues. The CDR3 loop is CAISETTGLAEPYEQYF. The CDR3 coding sequence is TGTGCCATCAGTGAAACTACGGGACTAGCGGAACCCTACGAGCAGTACTTC.

The chain recombines TRBV28 with TRBJ1-4, with unresolved D. V dropped 0 bases and J dropped 3 bases, with 11 bases sitting between them. Germline V gene data show CDR1 as MDHEN and CDR2 as SYDVKM. The CDR3 loop spans 16 amino acids. In nucleotides, the CDR3 is TGTGCCAGCAGTTTATGGAGCCTCGCCTCTAATGAAAAACTGTTTTTT. Translating it yields CASSLWSLASNEKLFF.

This CDR3 reads CASTQIGAGDYGYTF. DNA of the CDR3: TGTGCCAGCACCCAAATAGGGGCAGGGGACTATGGCTACACCTTC. V usage is TRBV28 and J usage is TRBJ1-2; D may be TRBD1 (6 bases). CDR1 and CDR2 from the germline V gene are MDHEN and SYDVKM. This CDR3 spans 15 amino acids. V was trimmed by 7 bases and J by 3 bases, leaving 18 bases between them.

This chain uses TRBV5-1 with TRBJ2-1; TRBD1 might be the D (5 bases). Trimming left V 2 bases short and J 4 bases short, with 10 bases between. CDR3 size: 14 residues. From germline, CDR1 is SGHRS and CDR2 YFSETQ. CDR3 region: CASSFFRTYNEQFF. The DNA for the CDR3 is TGCGCCAGCAGCTTCTTTCGGACATACAATGAGCAGTTCTTC.

The chain has TRBV29-1 and TRBJ2-5, with 12 bases matching TRBD2. Germline CDR1 and CDR2: SQVTM and ANQGSEA. This CDR3 is 17 amino acids long. V trimming: 5 bases; J trimming: 5 bases; junction bases outside the gene matches: 15. The chain's CDR3 is CSVLGLAGGPSGETQYF. The CDR3, as DNA: TGCAGCGTTCTGGGCCTAGCGGGAGGGCCGAGCGGGGAGACCCAGTACTTC.

There are a few counts of this clone. The chain uses TRBV7-8 and TRBJ1-2; D is undetermined. The V gene's germline CDR1 is SGHVS and CDR2 FQNEAQ. V was pared by 5 bases and J by 4 bases, with 14 bases between. The CDR3 contains 14 residues. CDR3 DNA: TGTGCCAGCAGCACCACCGGGTTAAGCTATGGCTACACCTTC. Amino acids: CASSTTGLSYGYTF.

The chain has TRBV4-2 and TRBJ1-2; TRBD1 matches 9 bases. The ends lost 4 bases at V and 8 bases at J; junction bases unmatched: 11. The CDR3 totals 15 residues. Germline lookup yields CDR1 LGHNA and CDR2 YNFKEQ. The DNA for the CDR3 is TGTGCCAGCAGCCCCCTCGGTGGGACAGGGCACGGCTACACCTTC. Amino acids: CASSPLGGTGHGYTF.

This chain joins TRBV19 and TRBJ2-1; TRBD2 aligns across 9 bases. In germline, CDR1 is LNHDA, CDR2 SQIVND (reference sequence). This CDR3 is 15 amino acids long. V lost 7 bases, J lost 5 bases, and 9 bases stayed unmatched. The DNA of the CDR3 is TGTGCCAGTATACCTGCGGGAGGGCGCAACAATGAGCAGTTCTTC. Its protein is CASIPAGGRNNEQFF.

The rearrangement joins TRBV11-2 to TRBJ2-1, with D hard to call. Germline lookup yields CDR1 SGHAT and CDR2 FQNNGV. V dropped 0 bases and J dropped 5 bases, with 8 bases sitting between them. The CDR3 is 14 amino acids. CDR3 residues: CASSLEVAHNEQFF. CDR3 sequence (DNA): TGTGCCAGCAGCTTAGAGGTAGCCCACAATGAGCAGTTCTTC. The full variable domain, rest sourced from reference TRBV11-2 and TRBJ2-1, is EAGVAQSPRYKIIEKRQSVAFWCNPISGHATLYWYQQILGQGPKLLIQFQNNGVVDDSQLPKDRFSAERLKGVDSTLKIQPAKLEDSAVYLCASSLEVAHNEQFFGPGTRLTVL.

The genes are TRBV6-1 and TRBJ2-7, with a tentative D call TRBD1 (6 bases). The germline gives CDR1 MNHNS, CDR2 SASEGT. V shed 1 base and J shed 3 bases, with 10 bases lying between them. The CDR3 length is 14 residues. Here the CDR3 DNA reads TGTGCCAGCAGTGAAGGACAGGCAAGCTACGAGCAGTACTTC. It codes for CASSEGQASYEQYF.

The J gene is TRBJ1-3, the V gene TRBV11-2, with 9 bases matching TRBD1. Per germline, CDR1 SGHAT and CDR2 FQNNGV. The trim removed 4 bases at V and 0 bases at J, leaving 4 bases unmatched. This CDR3 has 16 amino acids. The CDR3 bases are TGTGCCAGCAGCTCCGGGACAGGGCCCTCTGGAAACACCATATATTTT. This translates into CASSSGTGPSGNTIYF.

The V call is TRBV7-8, the J call TRBJ1-6; 7 bases line up with TRBD1. Trimming at V came to 0 bases and at J to 8 bases, leaving 4 bases not matched to a gene. The germline V gene has CDR1 SGHVS and CDR2 FQNEAQ. The CDR3 has 15 residues. The CDR3 loop is CASSLAGGLDSPLHF. DNA of the CDR3: TGTGCCAGCAGCTTAGCAGGGGGCCTCGATTCACCCCTCCACTTT.

The chain combines TRBV29-1 with TRBJ1-6; D might be TRBD1 (5 bases). The CDR3 runs 15 residues. V lost 2 bases and J lost 0, with 8 bases in between. Per germline, CDR1 SQVTM and CDR2 ANQGSEA. CDR3 amino acids: CSVERGSSYNSPLHF. For the CDR3, the DNA is TGCAGCGTTGAAAGGGGAAGCTCCTATAATTCACCCCTCCACTTT.

The chain has TRBV7-3 and TRBJ2-2; 9 nucleotides line up with TRBD1. J lost 4 bases, V lost 3 bases, and 3 bases had no gene match. The CDR3 is 15 residues long. Looked up from germline, CDR1 is SGHTA and CDR2 is FQGTGA. The DNA of the CDR3 is TGTGCCAGCAGCTTGGGACAGGGTGTCACCGGGGAGCTGTTTTTT. Encoded protein: CASSLGQGVTGELFF.

The chain links TRBV28 to TRBJ1-6, with 7 positions matching TRBD1. This CDR3 contains 15 residues. Germline CDR1 and CDR2: MDHEN and SYDVKM. The ends lost 5 bases at V and 4 bases at J; junction bases unmatched: 5. CDR3 residues: CASSPTTGYNSPLHF. The CDR3 coding sequence is TGTGCCAGCAGTCCGACGACAGGGTATAATTCACCCCTCCACTTT.

V and J are TRBV6-5 and TRBJ2-7, with TRBD1 matching 11 bases. The CDR3 sequence is 15 residues long. CDR1 and CDR2 from the germline V gene are MNHEY and SVGAGI. The V and J ends lost 1 base and 5 bases, in that order; junction bases with no gene match: 4. The CDR3 nucleotides read TGTGCCAGCAGTTACTTGGGACAGGGGGTCCACGAGCAGTACTTC. This sequence encodes CASSYLGQGVHEQYF.

A single count supports this clone. CDR3 sequence (DNA): TGTGCCAGCAGCTTATTGGGGACAGCGGACACTGAAGCTTTCTTT. Encoded protein: CASSLLGTADTEAFF. V gene TRBV7-3 combines with J gene TRBJ1-1; 7 bases are a match to TRBD1. This CDR3 has 15 amino acids. V was clipped by 2 bases and J by 3 bases; unmatched bases: 6. Germline V lookup: CDR1 SGHTA, CDR2 FQGTGA.

The genes are TRBV7-2 and TRBJ1-2; D perhaps matches TRBD1 (5 bases). In germline, CDR1 is SGHTA, CDR2 FQGNSA. The CDR3 contains 14 residues. Trimming removed 6 bases from V and 6 bases from J, with 17 bases in between. CDR3 nucleotide sequence: TGTGCCAGCAGTTCTGGGGGGGGTACGGATGGCTACACCTTC. Translating gives CASSSGGGTDGYTF.

The chain combines TRBV27 with TRBJ2-5; 7 bases agree with TRBD2. V trimming: 0 bases; J trimming: 4 bases; junction bases outside the gene matches: 5. This CDR3 has 15 residues. Germline CDR1 is MNHEY and CDR2 is SMNVEV (reference sequence). CDR3 in amino acids: CASSLSTGTTETQYF. The DNA for the CDR3 is TGTGCCAGCAGTTTATCGACTGGGACTACAGAGACCCAGTACTTC.

The gene calls are TRBV10-1 and TRBJ1-5; the D is unclear. Germline-derived CDR1 and CDR2 are WNHNN and SYGVQD (reference sequence). The CDR3 sequence is 18 residues long. Deletions cut 3 bases from V and 1 base from J, with 19 bases between. In DNA form, the CDR3 reads TGCGCCAGCAGTGAATGTCGGGGTGAGGGTGTAAGCAATCAGCCCCAGCATTTT. Protein sequence: CASSECRGEGVSNQPQHF.

The chain carries TRBV28 and TRBJ2-4; TRBD2 aligns across 11 bases. The length of the CDR3 is 16 residues. Germline values: CDR1 MDHEN, CDR2 SYDVKM. J lost 0 bases, V lost 6 bases, and 4 bases had no gene match. The CDR3 region is CASSPGLAGAKNIQYF. Here the CDR3 DNA reads TGTGCCAGCAGCCCAGGACTAGCGGGAGCCAAAAACATTCAGTACTTC.